A selection of T cell receptor beta chains follows, all from one sample in a study of blood T cell repertoires in COVID-19. TCRdb's copy holds only in-frame clones and misses some; the assay was immunoSEQ multiplex PCR. The sample lists fewer than 300,000 clones, just over 90% seen once, with about 2% in the top ten. Sequencing was performed on peripheral blood. All receptors come from a woman in her 30s with COVID-19, enrolled during active disease. Each CDR3 is given without its conserved first and last residue. Fields, in order: V gene, D gene, J gene, CDR3 protein. The D gene is left open where the match is weak.

TRBV25-1	NA	TRBJ1-1	ASSEVGANTEAF
TRBV28	TRBD2	TRBJ2-7	ASRTSGSSYEQY
TRBV28	NA	TRBJ1-5	ASSSGTSYSNQPQH
TRBV20-1	NA	TRBJ2-2	SASMSGANTGELF
TRBV27	NA	TRBJ1-1	ASVSPGRGDTEAF
TRBV5-1	NA	TRBJ2-1	ASSPEPQGSSYNEQF
TRBV6-6	NA	TRBJ1-4	ASSYRSEKLF
TRBV15	NA	TRBJ1-5	ATSRDIRGQPQH
TRBV10-3	NA	TRBJ2-2	AISGGTTNTGELF
TRBV29-1	NA	TRBJ1-4	SVPGASNEKLF
TRBV28	TRBD1	TRBJ2-1	ASSLTGAYNEQF
TRBV30	TRBD1	TRBJ1-1	AWSTGQGEAF
TRBV7-3	TRBD1	TRBJ1-2	ASSPGTGRGYT
TRBV9	TRBD2	TRBJ2-1	ASSVLAGGPNEQF
TRBV5-1	NA	TRBJ2-7	ASSLDASYEQY
TRBV29-1	TRBD1	TRBJ2-2	SVEGDRDSTGELF
TRBV19	NA	TRBJ1-5	ASSQDRNQPQH
TRBV6-5	TRBD2	TRBJ2-1	ASGRDFNNEQF